This TCR beta chain was documented in a study of T cell responses to AZD1222 COVID-19 vaccine. Study information: Pooled in the analysis were second doses at about 4 or about 12 weeks.

General study points: Spike-specific TCR breadth and depth rose after two AZD1222 doses. Repertoire sampling happened only post peak T cell response.

To note about this clone: Its specificity is not known.

The V end lost 4 bases, the J end lost 3 bases, and 8 bases lay between the germline ends. From germline, CDR1 is SGHRS and CDR2 YFSETQ. The CDR3 covers 12 residues. Profiled with immunoSEQ multiplex PCR; TCRdb holds only in-frame clones, not every one. The table records under 200,000 clones, 88% of them present only once. Sequencing used peripheral blood, obtained on day 0 of AZD1222 vaccination. This receptor was obtained from an adult in good health. This chain links TRBV5-1 with TRBJ2-7; the D gene is possibly TRBD1 (5 bases). Here the CDR3 DNA reads TGCGCCAGCAGCCAAGACAGCTACGAGCAGTACTTC. Its protein product is CASSQDSYEQYF.